Listed below are T cell receptor beta chains from one sample, sequenced in a study of HIV-infected patients and healthy controls. One entry per CDR3 protein results from TCRdb running MiXCR on the 5' RACE reads. The sample lists 3,500 to 5,000 distinct CDR3 sequences; 25% to 30% were seen once. Sequencing was performed on blood, taken during antiretroviral therapy. These receptors originate from an adult with HIV infection. Each CDR3 is given with its conserved first and last residue. The D gene is left open where the match is weak. The listing skips clone size in some rows; elsewhere it reads once, few, many or a size class.

j_gene,v_gene,d_gene,abundance,CDR3aa,CDR3nt
TRBJ1-2,TRBV5-1,TRBD1,NA,CASSLTGETYGYTF,TGCGCCAGCAGCTTGACAGGGGAGACCTATGGCTACACCTTC
TRBJ2-3,TRBV7-2,NA,medium-sized,CASSGVTLPSPDTQYF,TGTGCCAGCAGCGGGGTGACTCTACCAAGCCCAGATACGCAGTATTTT
TRBJ2-1,TRBV7-9,TRBD2,medium-sized,CASSLEGVLAGRNEQFF,TGTGCCAGCAGCTTAGAAGGGGTACTAGCGGGGAGGAATGAGCAGTTCTTC
TRBJ1-1,TRBV3-1,NA,large,CASSQDLMRAFF,TGTGCCAGCAGCCAAGATCTGATGAGAGCTTTCTTT
TRBJ2-7,TRBV10-2,TRBD2,NA,CASSQQRGYEQYF,TGCGCCAGCAGCCAGCAGCGGGGTTACGAGCAGTACTTC
TRBJ1-3,TRBV2,NA,NA,CASRGGEGIYSGNTIYF,TGTGCCAGCAGAGGAGGGGAGGGGATCTACTCTGGAAACACCATATATTTT
TRBJ2-1,TRBV11-2,TRBD1,medium-sized,CASSPRDRGYNEQFF,TGTGCCAGCAGCCCCCGGGACAGGGGTTACAATGAGCAGTTCTTC
TRBJ2-6,TRBV6-1,NA,NA,CASSGFRGGSSGANVLTF,TGTGCCAGCAGCGGGTTTAGGGGCGGAAGCTCTGGGGCCAACGTCCTGACTTTC
TRBJ1-5,TRBV12-3/TRBV12-4,NA,few,CASSPSANRDRSNQPQHF,TGTGCCAGCAGTCCCTCCGCCAACAGGGATCGTAGCAATCAGCCCCAGCATTTT
TRBJ2-3,TRBV2,NA,medium-sized,CASSLYDDTQYF,TGTGCCAGCAGCCTATACGACGATACGCAGTATTTT
TRBJ2-3,TRBV7-9,NA,medium-sized,CASSLRQGRFTDTQYF,TGTGCCAGCAGCTTACGGCAGGGGAGATTCACAGATACGCAGTATTTT
TRBJ2-3,TRBV13,NA,medium-sized,CASSLLESTQYF,TGTGCCAGCAGCTTATTGGAGAGTACGCAGTATTTT
TRBJ1-1,TRBV7-9,TRBD1,medium-sized,CASSSLGTGYYTEAFF,TGTGCCAGCAGCTCGCTGGGGACAGGTTATTACACTGAAGCTTTCTTT
TRBJ1-3,TRBV6-6,NA,NA,CASITGNTIYF,TGTGCCAGTATTACTGGAAACACCATATATTTT
TRBJ1-2,TRBV30,NA,NA,CAWSQELRGYTF,TGTGCCTGGAGCCAGGAACTTAGGGGCTACACCTTC
TRBJ2-6,TRBV5-5,TRBD1,medium-sized,CASSLAVGTGSFSGANVLTF,TGTGCCAGCAGCTTGGCTGTTGGGACAGGATCCTTCTCTGGGGCCAACGTCCTGACTTTC
TRBJ2-3,TRBV10-2,NA,NA,CASRERSTDTQYF,TGCGCCAGCAGGGAGAGGAGCACAGATACGCAGTATTTT
TRBJ2-1,TRBV7-9,TRBD2,medium-sized,CASSLLAGAYNEQFF,TGTGCCAGCAGCTTATTAGCGGGGGCCTACAATGAGCAGTTCTTC
TRBJ2-7,TRBV6-5,NA,medium-sized,CATHNSYEQYF,TGTGCCACACATAACTCCTACGAGCAGTACTTC
TRBJ2-7,TRBV12-3/TRBV12-4,NA,few,CASSLSGPKLYEQYF,TGTGCCAGCAGTCTTTCCGGGCCGAAGCTCTACGAGCAGTACTTC
TRBJ1-3,TRBV5-5,NA,NA,CASSLAGTSGNTIYF,TGTGCCAGCAGCTTGGCCGGGACCTCTGGAAACACCATATATTTT
TRBJ2-1,TRBV9,NA,medium-sized,CASSVGGQLWGYNEQFF,TGTGCCAGCAGCGTAGGAGGTCAACTTTGGGGCTACAATGAGCAGTTCTTC
TRBJ2-1,TRBV12-3/TRBV12-4,TRBD2,medium-sized,CASTLAGGYNEQFF,TGTGCCAGCACTCTCGCGGGGGGGTACAATGAGCAGTTCTTC
TRBJ1-1,TRBV6-4,NA,few,CASSEPVFGGAEAFF,TGTGCCAGCAGTGAACCCGTCTTCGGGGGGGCTGAAGCTTTCTTT
TRBJ2-3,TRBV12-3/TRBV12-4,TRBD2,medium-sized,CASSLASLADTDTQYF,TGTGCCAGCAGTTTAGCTAGCCTAGCGGACACAGATACGCAGTATTTT
TRBJ2-2,TRBV29-1,NA,many,CSGGQNTGELFF,TGCAGCGGGGGACAGAACACCGGGGAGCTGTTTTTT
TRBJ2-5,TRBV6-1,NA,NA,CASSEVAPVETQYF,TGTGCCAGCAGTGAAGTGGCCCCCGTGGAGACCCAGTACTTC
TRBJ2-7,TRBV11-2,TRBD2,once,CASSGTSGSYEQYF,TGTGCCAGCTCCGGGACTAGCGGTTCCTACGAGCAGTACTTC
TRBJ1-1,TRBV5-8,NA,large,CASSLEHNTEAFF,TGTGCCAGCAGCTTGGAGCATAACACTGAAGCTTTCTTT
TRBJ1-4,TRBV6-1,NA,medium-sized,CASSTDPAANEKLFF,TGTGCCAGCAGTACTGACCCCGCGGCTAATGAAAAACTGTTTTTT
TRBJ1-5,TRBV15,NA,many,CATSPRQGNQPQHF,TGTGCCACCAGCCCCCGACAGGGCAATCAGCCCCAGCATTTT
TRBJ2-2,TRBV5-4,NA,NA,CASSLGRQNTGELFF,TGTGCCAGCAGCTTGGGTCGCCAGAACACCGGGGAGCTGTTTTTT
TRBJ2-3,TRBV18,NA,NA,CASSPWNSGTDTQYF,TGTGCCAGCTCACCATGGAACAGCGGCACAGATACGCAGTATTTT
TRBJ2-1,TRBV10-1,TRBD2,medium-sized,CASSAGTSGYNEQFF,TGCGCCAGCAGCGCCGGGACTAGCGGGTACAATGAGCAGTTCTTC
TRBJ2-3,TRBV6-6,NA,once,CASSYTGPLTDTQYF,TGTGCCAGCAGTTACACGGGCCCCCTCACAGATACGCAGTATTTT
TRBJ1-6,TRBV13,NA,NA,CASSFFPRSSYNSPLHF,TGTGCCAGCAGTTTTTTTCCCAGGAGCTCCTATAATTCACCCCTCCACTTT
TRBJ2-6,TRBV7-6,NA,medium-sized,CASSLISPGSDSGANVLTF,TGTGCCAGCAGCTTAATATCCCCGGGGTCAGACTCTGGGGCCAACGTCCTGACTTTC
TRBJ2-1,TRBV7-9,NA,NA,CASSPRGTAYNEQFF,TGTGCCAGCAGCCCCCGGGGGACAGCCTACAATGAGCAGTTCTTC
TRBJ2-1,TRBV24-1,NA,NA,CATSGPLGNEQFF,TGTGCCACCAGCGGGCCTCTGGGGAATGAGCAGTTCTTC